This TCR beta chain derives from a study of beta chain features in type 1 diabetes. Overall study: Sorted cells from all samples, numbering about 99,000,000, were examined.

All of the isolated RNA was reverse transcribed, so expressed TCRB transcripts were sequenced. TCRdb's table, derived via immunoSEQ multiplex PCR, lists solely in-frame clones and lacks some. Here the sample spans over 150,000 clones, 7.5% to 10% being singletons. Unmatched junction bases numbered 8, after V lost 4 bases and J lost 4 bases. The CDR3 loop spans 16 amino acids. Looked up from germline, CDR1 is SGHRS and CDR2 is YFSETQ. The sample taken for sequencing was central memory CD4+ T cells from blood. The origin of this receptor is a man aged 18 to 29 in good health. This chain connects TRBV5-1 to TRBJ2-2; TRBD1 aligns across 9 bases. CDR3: CASSLSQGASTGELFF. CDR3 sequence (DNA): TGCGCCAGCAGCCTATCACAGGGGGCGAGCACCGGGGAGCTGTTTTTT.